This T cell receptor (beta chain) was sequenced for a study of OX40 agonist ivuxolimab in advanced cancers. This CDR3 contains 14 residues. Trimming at V came to 4 bases and at J to 4 bases, leaving 2 bases not matched to a gene. Per the germline V gene, CDR1 is KGHSH and CDR2 is LQKENI. Data came from immunoSEQ multiplex PCR; TCRdb stores just in-frame clones and leaves some out. The data show tens of thousands of clones, with 85% to 90% seen just once and around 3.5% held by the top ten. Points on this clone: Its antigen is unidentified.

Overall study results and limits: Fewer expanded clones were found on average in CD4+ than in CD8+ T cells.

The sequence came from an adult with an advanced solid tumor such as melanoma, head and neck, liver or kidney cancer. This material consisted of CD4+ or CD8+ T cells sorted from blood, taken in a trial of the OX40 agonist ivuxolimab. The chain is built from TRBV18 and TRBJ2-5; 11 nucleotides agree with TRBD1. This chain's CDR3 is CASSRGQGAETQYF. In nucleotides, the CDR3 is TGTGCCAGCTCACGTGGACAGGGGGCAGAGACCCAGTACTTC.